The entry below describes one TCR beta chain. Its antigen is not known. V dropped 1 base and J dropped 0 bases, with 9 bases sitting between them. Germline V lookup: CDR1 MNHEY, CDR2 SVGEGT. This CDR3 region has 16 residues. This specimen comes from a study of CD4 T cells in relation to SARS-CoV-2 and coronaviruses. Background on the study: Convalescent patients were fewer than ten males and a handful of females; two were Hispanic.

TCRdb keeps only in-frame clones here, not all; method: immunoSEQ multiplex PCR. In the table there are about 38,000 clones, over 70% of which are singletons. The study's findings and limits: SARS-CoV-2-driven expansion was significantly weaker in crossreactive than monoreactive clones.

The source is an adult with COVID-19. The sequenced sample was memory CD4+ T cells from PBMCs, cultured in vitro. The V gene is TRBV6-2 or TRBV6-3, the J gene TRBJ2-2; D is unresolved. Here the CDR3 reads CASSYFLAANTGELFF. CDR3 bases: TGTGCCAGCAGTTACTTTCTGGCGGCGAACACCGGGGAGCTGTTTTTT.